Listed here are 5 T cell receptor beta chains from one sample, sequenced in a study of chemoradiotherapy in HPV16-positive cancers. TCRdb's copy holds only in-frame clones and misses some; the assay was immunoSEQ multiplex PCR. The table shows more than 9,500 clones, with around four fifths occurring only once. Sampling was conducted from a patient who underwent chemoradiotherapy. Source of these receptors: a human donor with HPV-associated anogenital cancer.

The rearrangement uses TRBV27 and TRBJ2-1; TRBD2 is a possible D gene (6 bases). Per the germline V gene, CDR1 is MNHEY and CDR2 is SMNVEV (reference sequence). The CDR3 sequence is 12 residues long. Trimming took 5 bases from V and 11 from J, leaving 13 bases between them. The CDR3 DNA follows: TGTGCCAGCAGTGTTTATGGAGGGAAGCAGTTCTTC. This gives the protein CASSVYGGKQFF.

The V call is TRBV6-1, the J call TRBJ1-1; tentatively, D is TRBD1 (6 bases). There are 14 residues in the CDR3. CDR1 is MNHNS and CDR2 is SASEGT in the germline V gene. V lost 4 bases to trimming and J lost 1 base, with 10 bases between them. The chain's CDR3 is CASSASGENTEAFF. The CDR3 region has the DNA TGTGCCAGCAGTGCATCAGGGGAGAACACTGAAGCTTTCTTT.

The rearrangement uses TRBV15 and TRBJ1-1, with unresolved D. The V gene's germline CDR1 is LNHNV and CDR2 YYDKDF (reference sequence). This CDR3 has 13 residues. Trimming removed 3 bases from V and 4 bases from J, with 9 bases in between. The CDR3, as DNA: TGTGCCACCAGCAGTAAGGGAGGCACTGAAGCTTTCTTT. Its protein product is CATSSKGGTEAFF.

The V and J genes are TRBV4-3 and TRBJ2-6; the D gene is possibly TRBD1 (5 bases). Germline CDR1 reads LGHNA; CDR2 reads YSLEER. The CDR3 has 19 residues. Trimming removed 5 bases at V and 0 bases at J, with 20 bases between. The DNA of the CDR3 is TGCGCCAGCAGCGATGACAGTCTCCGGACCTACTCTGGGGCCAACGTCCTGACTTTC. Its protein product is CASSDDSLRTYSGANVLTF.

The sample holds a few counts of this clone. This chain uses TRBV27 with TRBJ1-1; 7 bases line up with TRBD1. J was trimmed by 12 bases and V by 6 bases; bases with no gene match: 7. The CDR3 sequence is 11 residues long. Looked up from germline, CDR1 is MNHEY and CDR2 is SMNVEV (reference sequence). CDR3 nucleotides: TGTGCCAGCAGCCAGACAGGGAGGACTTTCTTT. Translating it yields CASSQTGRTFF.